The rows below give T cell receptor beta chains drawn from one sample of a study of T cells in Graves' hyperthyroidism and ophthalmopathy. TCRdb reanalysed the multiplex PCR reads using MiXCR and keeps one entry per CDR3 protein. The sample has some 370,000 distinct CDR3 sequences; over 12% are singletons. Specimen: blood. The source of these receptors is a man aged 50 to 59 with Graves' ophthalmopathy. CDR3s include the opening cysteine and the closing phenylalanine or tryptophan. The order of the fields is V gene, clone size, D gene, J gene, CDR3 DNA, CDR3 protein. D genes are given only for firm matches. Size tells how often a clone was seen (once, few, many) or the class of an expanded clone, and some rows leave it out.

v_gene: TRBV29-1; abundance: NA; d_gene: NA; j_gene: TRBJ2-7; CDR3nt: TGCAGCGTTGAAGTTCTCTACGAGCAGTACTTC; CDR3aa: CSVEVLYEQYF
v_gene: TRBV11-2; abundance: many; d_gene: NA; j_gene: TRBJ1-2; CDR3nt: TGTGCCAGCAGCCCGGGGACGTCTGTCTACACCTTC; CDR3aa: CASSPGTSVYTF
v_gene: TRBV6-1; abundance: many; d_gene: NA; j_gene: TRBJ2-7; CDR3nt: TGTGCCAGCACCCCCAGGAGGGGGGACTCCTACGAGCAGTACTTC; CDR3aa: CASTPRRGDSYEQYF
v_gene: TRBV24-1; abundance: few; d_gene: NA; j_gene: TRBJ2-7; CDR3nt: TGTGCCACCAGTGATAAACTAAGATTTGAGGTGCAGTACTTC; CDR3aa: CATSDKLRFEVQYF
v_gene: TRBV16; abundance: few; d_gene: NA; j_gene: TRBJ1-4; CDR3nt: TGTGCCAGCAGCTTCCGGACTTCTGGAAGTGAAAAACTGTTTTTT; CDR3aa: CASSFRTSGSEKLFF
v_gene: TRBV27; abundance: many; d_gene: NA; j_gene: TRBJ1-1; CDR3nt: TGTGCCAGCAGTTCCCTCGGGGGCGCGAGCACTGAAGCTTTCTTT; CDR3aa: CASSSLGGASTEAFF
v_gene: TRBV29-1; abundance: NA; d_gene: TRBD2; j_gene: TRBJ2-2; CDR3nt: TGCAGCGTCATACTAGCGGGGCCTCAAGGCGGGGAGCTGTTTTTT; CDR3aa: CSVILAGPQGGELFF
v_gene: TRBV6-1; abundance: few; d_gene: TRBD1; j_gene: TRBJ1-1; CDR3nt: TGTGCCAGCAGTCAATGGGGGGGACAGGGAAAGAACACTGAAGCTTTCTTT; CDR3aa: CASSQWGGQGKNTEAFF
v_gene: TRBV12-3/TRBV12-4; abundance: many; d_gene: NA; j_gene: TRBJ1-2; CDR3nt: TGTGCCAGCACCCCGCAAAACAGTTATGGCTACACCTTC; CDR3aa: CASTPQNSYGYTF
v_gene: TRBV24-1; abundance: NA; d_gene: NA; j_gene: TRBJ2-3; CDR3nt: TGTGCCACCTCTTCTAGCACAGATACGCAGTATTTT; CDR3aa: CATSSSTDTQYF
v_gene: TRBV5-8; abundance: few; d_gene: TRBD2; j_gene: TRBJ2-3; CDR3nt: TGTGCCAGCAGCGGCTCGACGGGGACTAGCCCAGCAGATACGCAGTATTTT; CDR3aa: CASSGSTGTSPADTQYF
v_gene: TRBV29-1; abundance: many; d_gene: TRBD2; j_gene: TRBJ2-7; CDR3nt: TGCAGCGTTGTTTTAGCGGGAGTAAGGGAGCAGTACTTC; CDR3aa: CSVVLAGVREQYF
v_gene: TRBV18; abundance: many; d_gene: NA; j_gene: TRBJ2-7; CDR3nt: TGTGCCAGCTCACCACCGTCTAGCGTAGGCGAGCAGTACTTC; CDR3aa: CASSPPSSVGEQYF
v_gene: TRBV12-3/TRBV12-4; abundance: many; d_gene: NA; j_gene: TRBJ2-3; CDR3nt: TGTGCCAGCAGTTTACCCAGCGGTATAGGGTCAGATACGCAGTATTTT; CDR3aa: CASSLPSGIGSDTQYF
v_gene: TRBV11-2; abundance: once; d_gene: NA; j_gene: TRBJ2-1; CDR3nt: TGTGCCAGCAGCCATTCATGGACGGAGGAGCAGTTCTTC; CDR3aa: CASSHSWTEEQFF
v_gene: TRBV6-1; abundance: NA; d_gene: TRBD1; j_gene: TRBJ1-5; CDR3nt: TGTGCCAGCAGCCGAGGTACCGGGACAGGTCCATCTACCCAGCATTTT; CDR3aa: CASSRGTGTGPSTQHF
v_gene: TRBV6-7; abundance: NA; d_gene: NA; j_gene: TRBJ1-2; CDR3nt: TGTGCCAGCAGTTACAGGACTAGGGGACGCAGTGGCTACACCTTC; CDR3aa: CASSYRTRGRSGYTF
v_gene: TRBV5-1; abundance: few; d_gene: NA; j_gene: TRBJ1-4; CDR3nt: TGCGCCAGCAGCTTGGCCAGGGGCAGTGAAAAACTGTTTTTT; CDR3aa: CASSLARGSEKLFF
v_gene: TRBV27; abundance: few; d_gene: NA; j_gene: TRBJ2-7; CDR3nt: TGTGCCAGCAGTTTATGGGTGATGGGGACAAACCCGCACGAGCAGTACTTC; CDR3aa: CASSLWVMGTNPHEQYF
v_gene: TRBV9; abundance: NA; d_gene: TRBD2; j_gene: TRBJ2-1; CDR3nt: TGTGCCAGCAGCGTACTAGGGGGGACTAGCGCACACAATGAGCAGTTCTTC; CDR3aa: CASSVLGGTSAHNEQFF
v_gene: TRBV14; abundance: NA; d_gene: NA; j_gene: TRBJ2-6; CDR3nt: TGTGCCAGCAGCCAACCCGGGACTGCCAGCTCTGGGGCCAACGTCCTGACTTTC; CDR3aa: CASSQPGTASSGANVLTF
v_gene: TRBV5-8; abundance: many; d_gene: TRBD2; j_gene: TRBJ2-1; CDR3nt: TGTGCCAGCAGCTTGGGACAGGGGCTGGGACTAGCGGGAACGAATGAGCAGTTCTTC; CDR3aa: CASSLGQGLGLAGTNEQFF
v_gene: TRBV5-1; abundance: few; d_gene: NA; j_gene: TRBJ2-3; CDR3nt: TGCGCCAGCAGCCCGGGGACGGGGCCAGATACGCAGTATTTT; CDR3aa: CASSPGTGPDTQYF
v_gene: TRBV9; abundance: many; d_gene: TRBD2; j_gene: TRBJ2-5; CDR3nt: TGTGCCAGCAGCGTCGACTCTCCGGGGGGAGAGACCCAGTACTTC; CDR3aa: CASSVDSPGGETQYF
v_gene: TRBV24-1; abundance: many; d_gene: NA; j_gene: TRBJ1-2; CDR3nt: TGTGCCAGGAAGACTCAACCTAAGAGCTATGGCTACACCTTC; CDR3aa: CARKTQPKSYGYTF
v_gene: TRBV12-3/TRBV12-4; abundance: NA; d_gene: NA; j_gene: TRBJ1-3; CDR3nt: TGTGCCAGCAGTTTACAGGGACTACTCTCTGGAAACACCATATATTTT; CDR3aa: CASSLQGLLSGNTIYF
v_gene: TRBV6-5; abundance: NA; d_gene: TRBD1; j_gene: TRBJ2-5; CDR3nt: TGTGCCAGCAGTTATCAGGGGGCTGGTGAGACCCAGTACTTC; CDR3aa: CASSYQGAGETQYF
v_gene: TRBV6-1; abundance: NA; d_gene: NA; j_gene: TRBJ2-3; CDR3nt: TGTGCCAGCCTGCAGAGCACAGATACGCAGTATTTT; CDR3aa: CASLQSTDTQYF
v_gene: TRBV29-1; abundance: few; d_gene: TRBD1; j_gene: TRBJ1-2; CDR3nt: TGCAGCGTTGGAGGGGAACGGACAGGCGACTATGGCTACACCTTC; CDR3aa: CSVGGERTGDYGYTF